These 13 T cell receptor beta chains came from one sample sequenced in a study of cytomegalovirus exposure and HLA in healthy donors. Both 60 Vbeta primers and 13 Jbeta primers went into the PCR. Data came from immunoSEQ multiplex PCR; TCRdb stores just in-frame clones and leaves some out. The sample shows about 190,000 clones, more than 70% of them seen only once. Source material: PBMCs. These receptors all come from a young man in good health and CMV-seropositive.

The CDR3 sequence is CASSVESGFGARNEQFF. DNA of the CDR3: TGTGCCAGCAGCGTAGAGTCAGGATTTGGGGCAAGGAATGAGCAGTTCTTC. The chain couples TRBV9 to TRBJ2-1, with a weak D call TRBD1 (5 bases). Germline V gene sequence: CDR1 SGDLS, CDR2 YYNGEE. This CDR3 comprises 17 residues. V lost 0 bases to trimming and J lost 7 bases, with 20 bases between them.

The V call is TRBV28, the J call TRBJ2-5, with D possibly TRBD1 on 5 matching bases. Trimming pared 8 bases from V and 1 base from J, leaving 17 bases between. There are 15 residues in the CDR3. CDR1 and CDR2 (germline): MDHEN, SYDVKM. The CDR3 loop is CASLPTGTSQETQYF. CDR3 coding DNA: TGTGCCAGCCTCCCTACAGGAACATCCCAAGAGACCCAGTACTTC.

This clone was observed a handful of times. The chain recombines TRBV19 with TRBJ2-7; 9 nucleotides align to TRBD1. CDR3 length: 16 amino acids. Trimming took 5 bases from V and 0 from J; bases not matched to a gene: 8. The V gene's germline CDR1 is LNHDA and CDR2 SQIVND (reference sequence). CDR3 region: CASSPRDRAHSYEQYF. The CDR3 DNA reads TGTGCCAGTAGTCCCCGGGACAGGGCACACTCCTACGAGCAGTACTTC.

The rearrangement links TRBV9 to TRBJ1-1; TRBD1 agrees at 7 bases. Trimming cost V 4 bases and J 5 bases; bases outside gene matches: 14. There are 16 residues in the CDR3. Germline values: CDR1 SGDLS, CDR2 YYNGEE. Here the CDR3 DNA reads TGTGCCAGCAGCCCAAGAGGGACAGATCGAGTTACTGAAGCTTTCTTT. Protein product: CASSPRGTDRVTEAFF.

The genes are TRBV19 and TRBJ2-4; 10 bases agree with TRBD1. Germline V gene sequence: CDR1 LNHDA, CDR2 SQIVND (reference sequence). Trimming at V came to 5 bases and at J to 6 bases, leaving 7 bases not matched to a gene. The CDR3 consists of 15 residues. The CDR3 sequence is CASSPNRDRGNIQYF. DNA for the CDR3: TGTGCCAGTAGTCCTAACCGGGACAGGGGAAACATTCAGTACTTC.

V and J are TRBV4-1 and TRBJ2-4; 14 bases match TRBD2. V lost 2 bases and J lost 7; bases outside the gene matches: 4. Germline values: CDR1 MGHRA, CDR2 YSYEKL. The CDR3 is 16 residues long. The CDR3 loop reads CASSQRLAGGLNIQYF. CDR3 sequence (DNA): TGCGCCAGCAGCCAACGACTAGCGGGAGGGCTGAACATTCAGTACTTC.

This clone was observed a few times. CDR3 DNA sequence: TGTGCAAGTCGCTTAGACCAGGGGAGGGTGAACACTGAAGCTTTCTTT. It encodes CASRLDQGRVNTEAFF. The chain combines TRBV12-2 with TRBJ1-1. TRBV12-2 is marked as a pseudogene. There are 16 residues in the CDR3.

This chain connects TRBV19 to TRBJ2-1; D not certain. V lost 6 bases and J lost 0, with 15 bases in between. CDR1 is LNHDA and CDR2 is SQIVND in the germline V gene (reference sequence). This CDR3 is 16 amino acids long. As DNA, the CDR3 is TGTGCCAGTAGCCCTTCTTATTCGAGCTCCTACAATGAGCAGTTCTTC. This encodes CASSPSYSSSYNEQFF.

The chain combines TRBV27 with TRBJ2-3, with 7 bases identical to TRBD2. With 1 base clipped from V and 0 bases from J, the junction kept 4 bases outside the gene matches. Germline V lookup: CDR1 MNHEY, CDR2 SMNVEV (reference sequence). The CDR3 is 16 residues long. This chain's CDR3 is CASSLWGGESTDTQYF. The CDR3, as DNA: TGTGCCAGCAGTTTATGGGGGGGAGAGAGCACAGATACGCAGTATTTT.

The rearrangement links TRBV5-1 to TRBJ1-6; weak D call: TRBD1 (6 bases). Germline V CDR1 and CDR2: SGHRS, YFSETQ. The CDR3 has 16 residues. V lost 2 bases and J 6 bases, leaving 15 bases between the germline ends. CDR3 sequence reads: CASSLGASQGNSPLHF. CDR3 DNA sequence: TGCGCCAGCAGCTTAGGGGCCTCACAGGGTAATTCACCCCTCCACTTT. Full variable domain (outside the CDR3, taken from reference TRBV5-1 and TRBJ1-6): KAGVTQTPRYLIKTRGQQVTLSCSPISGHRSVSWYQQTPGQGLQFLFEYFSETQRNKGNFPGRFSGRQFSNSRSEMNVSTLELGDSALYLCASSLGASQGNSPLHFGNGTRLTVT.

The chain links TRBV6-5 to TRBJ1-1, with TRBD1 identical over 8 bases. Germline loops: CDR1 MNHEY, CDR2 SVGAGI. This CDR3 region has 15 residues. Trimming removed 0 bases from V and 1 base from J; junction bases left unmatched: 1. The CDR3 reads CASSYSGTGNTEAFF. CDR3 in DNA: TGTGCCAGCAGTTACTCCGGGACAGGGAACACTGAAGCTTTCTTT.

The V gene is TRBV5-5, the J gene TRBJ2-7, with TRBD2 identical over 8 bases. V lost 4 bases to trimming and J lost 7 bases; unmatched junction nucleotides: 10. The CDR3 has 14 residues. Germline V gene sequence: CDR1 SGHKS, CDR2 YYEKEE (reference sequence). The CDR3, as DNA: TGTGCCAGCAGCCGTTCGCGGGGGGCGGGGGAGCAGTACTTC. It yields the protein CASSRSRGAGEQYF.

V usage is TRBV2 and J usage is TRBJ2-7; TRBD1 aligns across 9 bases. In germline, CDR1 is SNHLY, CDR2 FYNNEI. The V gene end was trimmed by 6 bases and the J gene end by 5 bases; junction bases not matched to a gene: 11. The CDR3 has 15 amino acids. CDR3 DNA sequence: TGTGCCAGCAGCGACGAGGACAGGGGAGGGAACGAGCAGTACTTC. Encoded protein: CASSDEDRGGNEQYF.